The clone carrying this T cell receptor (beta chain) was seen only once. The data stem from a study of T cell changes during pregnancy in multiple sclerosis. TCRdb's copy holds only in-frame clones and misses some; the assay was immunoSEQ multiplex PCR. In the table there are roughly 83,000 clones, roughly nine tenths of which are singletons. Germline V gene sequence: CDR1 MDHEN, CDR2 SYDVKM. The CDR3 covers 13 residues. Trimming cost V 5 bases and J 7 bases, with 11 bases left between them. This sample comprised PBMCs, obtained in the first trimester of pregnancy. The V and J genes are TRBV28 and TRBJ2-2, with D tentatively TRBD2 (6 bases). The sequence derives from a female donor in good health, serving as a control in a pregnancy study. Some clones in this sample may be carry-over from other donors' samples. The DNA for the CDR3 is TGTGCCAGCAGTGGGACTCTCGTCGGGGAGCTGTTTTTT. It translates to CASSGTLVGELFF.